This TCR beta chain was identified in a study of vaccination and CD4 T cells after COVID-19. Study-level findings and limits: With convalescent patients, a median about 84% of reactive clones emerged solely after vaccination.

Treatment here: approximately 11-day PBMC culture with coronavirus spike peptide pools or control peptides (ViraFEST assay). A note on this clonotype: Antigen: not known.

The Oncomine TCR Beta short-read assay was what sequenced the DNA obtained from cultured CD4+ T cells. MiXCR, run by TCRdb on the PCR reads, gives a single entry per CDR3 protein. The sample consists of about 10,000 distinct CDR3 sequences, roughly 25% of them appearing once. V was clipped by 10 bases and J by 1 base, with 11 bases between them. The germline V gene encodes CDR1 MDHEN and CDR2 SYDVKM. The CDR3 totals 12 residues. This TCR came from a human donor who received a COVID-19 vaccine. This specimen was CD4+ T cells from blood, cultured in vitro, taken before SARS-CoV-2 vaccination. The chain has TRBV28 and TRBJ2-7; D call uncertain. Here the CDR3 DNA reads TGTGCCACCGAGCCCCCTTCCTACGAGCAGTACTTC. This sequence encodes CATEPPSYEQYF.